This T cell receptor (beta chain) was observed in a study of blood T cells in healthy people across ages. General observations from the study: TCR beta diversity, measured per million T cells, fell in a roughly linear way with age.

This clonotype was observed a few times. Its antigen is unidentified. Germline CDR1 reads KGHSH; CDR2 reads LQKENI. V lost 1 base, J lost 8 bases, and 7 bases stayed unmatched. This CDR3 contains 14 residues. Using a J-beta primer mix together with a sample-barcoded 5' primer, a second PCR was run for 7 to 11 cycles. TCRdb reprocessed the 5' RACE reads with MiXCR, giving one entry per CDR3 protein. The data contain about 1.7 million distinct CDR3 sequences, under 30% of them seen just once; the ten biggest clones take up less than 9.5%. This TCR was recovered from a woman in her 30s in good health. The sequenced material came from blood. The V and J genes are TRBV18 and TRBJ1-2; 7 bases map to TRBD1. DNA for the CDR3: TGTGCCAGCTCACCACTGGACAGGACAGGCGGCTACACCTTC. This gives the protein CASSPLDRTGGYTF.